Listed below are T cell receptor beta chains from one sample, sequenced in a study of early T cells in non-severe SARS-CoV-2 infection. TCRdb re-called the 5' RACE reads through MiXCR, storing one row per CDR3 protein. Of approximately 75,000 distinct CDR3 sequences in the sample, roughly 4.9% were seen once. Here the sequenced sample was whole blood, taken at baseline. These receptors were collected from an adult who was a healthcare worker with PCR-confirmed SARS-CoV-2 infection or an uninfected control (not recorded which). The donor label of this sample is uncertain. Each CDR3 is given with its conserved first and last residue. The D gene is left open where the match is weak. Clone size appears in some rows only: once, few, many, or a class for an expanded clone.

>TRBD1|-|TRBJ1-4|TRBV7-9
CASSTLGTANEKLFF
TGTGCCAGCAGCACTCTTGGGACAGCTAATGAAAAACTGTTTTTT
>-|few|TRBJ1-3|TRBV6-5
CASSFRAGNTIYF
TGTGCCAGCAGTTTCAGAGCTGGAAACACCATATATTTT
>TRBD1|-|TRBJ1-1|TRBV30
CAWNLGTGGPKVEAFF
TGTGCCTGGAACCTCGGAACAGGGGGTCCGAAGGTTGAAGCTTTCTTT
>-|many|TRBJ2-6|TRBV6-4
CASSDSDSSGANVLTF
TGTGCCAGCAGTGATTCGGACAGCTCTGGGGCCAACGTCCTGACTTTC
>-|-|TRBJ1-5|TRBV6-2/TRBV6-3
CASSSGGPQHF
TGTGCCAGCAGTTCCGGGGGGCCCCAGCATTTT
>TRBD1|many|TRBJ2-3|TRBV30
CAWSLTGGYTDTQYF
TGTGCCTGGAGTCTAACAGGGGGCTACACAGATACGCAGTATTTT
>-|many|TRBJ2-3|TRBV19
CASRHNSGGTDTQYF
TGTGCCAGTAGACATAACAGCGGAGGCACAGATACGCAGTATTTT
>-|many|TRBJ1-1|TRBV18
CASSPPKAGMTEAFF
TGTGCCAGCTCACCACCGAAGGCAGGGATGACTGAAGCTTTCTTT
>-|many|TRBJ2-7|TRBV10-1
CASSPVRGGYEQYF
TGCGCCAGCAGCCCAGTCAGGGGAGGTTACGAGCAGTACTTC
>-|many|TRBJ1-2|TRBV12-3/TRBV12-4
CASTEGFYGYTF
TGTGCCAGCACTGAGGGGTTCTATGGCTACACCTTC
>-|many|TRBJ2-5|TRBV20-1
CSAPIPGIQETQYF
TGCAGTGCTCCCATCCCAGGGATCCAAGAGACCCAGTACTTC
>TRBD2|many|TRBJ2-1|TRBV7-2
CASSPRLAGDNEQFF
TGTGCCAGCAGCCCCCGACTAGCGGGCGACAATGAGCAGTTCTTC
>-|few|TRBJ1-2|TRBV28
CASSLYPGANYGYTF
TGTGCCAGCAGTTTGTATCCAGGAGCTAACTATGGCTACACCTTC
>-|many|TRBJ1-6|TRBV12-3/TRBV12-4
CASSLGGRSPLHF
TGTGCCAGCAGTTTGGGGGGAAGGTCACCCCTCCACTTT
>-|many|TRBJ2-3|TRBV21-1
CASSKVRDSTDTQYF
TGTGCCAGCAGCAAAGTAAGGGACAGCACAGATACGCAGTATTTT
>TRBD1|many|TRBJ1-5|TRBV11-2
CASSSGQSNQPQHF
TGTGCCAGCAGCTCGGGACAGAGCAATCAGCCCCAGCATTTT
>TRBD1|many|TRBJ1-1|TRBV6-4
CASRRQGAVDTEAFF
TGTGCCAGCAGGAGACAGGGGGCAGTTGACACTGAAGCTTTCTTT
>TRBD1|many|TRBJ2-1|TRBV20-1
CSAGTGYNEQFF
TGCAGTGCTGGGACAGGCTACAATGAGCAGTTCTTC
>TRBD2|-|TRBJ2-3|TRBV4-2
CASSTSGGAVDTQYF
TGTGCCAGCAGCACCAGCGGGGGGGCCGTGGATACGCAGTATTTT
>-|many|TRBJ2-1|TRBV18
CASSPPVFRGRAYNEQFF
TGTGCCAGCTCACCACCGGTGTTTCGGGGGCGAGCCTACAATGAGCAGTTCTTC
>TRBD1|-|TRBJ2-4|TRBV6-5
CASSGQGILAKNIQYF
TGTGCCAGCAGCGGACAGGGGATACTAGCCAAAAACATTCAGTACTTC
>TRBD1|few|TRBJ2-7|TRBV28
CASSLTGTGTEQYF
TGTGCCAGCAGCTTAACCGGGACAGGGACCGAGCAGTACTTC
>-|many|TRBJ1-1|TRBV7-9
CASSIARSGDEAFF
TGTGCCAGCAGCATCGCCAGGTCGGGCGATGAAGCTTTCTTT
>-|-|TRBJ1-4|TRBV14
CASSQNTGFNEKLFF
TGTGCCAGCAGCCAAAACACGGGTTTTAATGAAAAACTGTTTTTT
>-|few|TRBJ1-1|TRBV20-1
CSARQGSEKTEAFF
TGCAGTGCTAGACAGGGTTCGGAGAAGACTGAAGCTTTCTTT
>TRBD2|many|TRBJ2-7|TRBV29-1
CSVEALAGGRPRYEQYF
TGCAGCGTTGAAGCCCTAGCGGGGGGGCGTCCTCGCTACGAGCAGTACTTC
>-|-|TRBJ1-5|TRBV27
CASSLGSVNQPQHF
TGTGCCAGCAGTTTGGGGTCGGTTAATCAGCCCCAGCATTTT
>-|many|TRBJ2-5|TRBV7-3
CASSFPGQETQYF
TGTGCCAGCAGCTTTCCGGGTCAAGAGACCCAGTACTTC
>-|-|TRBJ2-1|TRBV7-8
CASSLQTHSSYNEQFF
TGTGCCAGCAGCTTACAGACGCACAGCTCCTACAATGAGCAGTTCTTC
>-|-|TRBJ1-1|TRBV11-2
CASRWVLNTEAFF
TGTGCCAGCAGATGGGTCCTGAACACTGAAGCTTTCTTT
>TRBD1|many|TRBJ2-2|TRBV7-6
CASSLGTGRTGELFF
TGTGCCAGCAGCTTAGGGACAGGGAGGACCGGGGAGCTGTTTTTT
>TRBD1|many|TRBJ2-7|TRBV7-2
CASSQAGTGYEQYF
TGTGCCAGCAGCCAAGCCGGGACAGGCTACGAGCAGTACTTC
>TRBD1|many|TRBJ2-1|TRBV11-2
CASSPRGQIYNEQFF
TGTGCCAGCAGTCCGAGGGGGCAGATCTACAATGAGCAGTTCTTC
>-|many|TRBJ1-2|TRBV29-1
CSADGGANYGYTF
TGCAGCGCCGACGGGGGAGCTAACTATGGCTACACCTTC
>TRBD1|many|TRBJ2-1|TRBV28
CASSLFGLGRRDRAYNEQFF
TGTGCCAGCAGTTTATTTGGCCTGGGTCGTCGGGACAGGGCCTACAATGAGCAGTTCTTC
>-|many|TRBJ2-2|TRBV6-2/TRBV6-3
CASSSAARATGELFF
TGTGCCAGCAGTTCCGCTGCCAGGGCCACCGGGGAGCTGTTTTTT
>-|few|TRBJ2-3|TRBV12-5
CASGANTDTQYF
TGTGCTAGTGGTGCCAACACAGATACGCAGTATTTT
>TRBD1|many|TRBJ1-1|TRBV28
CASSLKGQDQRSPEAFF
TGTGCCAGCAGTTTAAAGGGACAGGATCAACGAAGTCCGGAAGCTTTCTTT
>-|many|TRBJ2-1|TRBV11-2
CASSLGTNPDYNEQFF
TGTGCCAGCAGCTTAGGGACGAATCCAGACTACAATGAGCAGTTCTTC
>-|many|TRBJ2-7|TRBV30
CAWSIGGSGYEQYF
TGTGCCTGGAGTATTGGGGGCTCGGGTTACGAGCAGTACTTC
>-|few|TRBJ1-1|TRBV12-3/TRBV12-4
CASSLDGTEAFF
TGTGCCAGCAGCCTGGACGGCACTGAAGCTTTCTTT
>-|many|TRBJ1-2|TRBV14
CASSQGSSRSGYGYTF
TGTGCCAGCAGCCAAGGGAGTAGTCGCAGTGGCTATGGCTACACCTTC
>-|-|TRBJ1-4|TRBV9
CASSVRATNEKLFF
TGTGCCAGCAGCGTCAGAGCAACTAATGAAAAACTGTTTTTT
>TRBD1|few|TRBJ1-1|TRBV3-1
CASSRRTGKAFF
TGTGCCAGCAGCCGAAGGACAGGGAAAGCTTTCTTT
>-|-|TRBJ2-7|TRBV9
CASSAPGLTYEQYF
TGTGCCAGCAGCGCCCCGGGACTTACCTACGAGCAGTACTTC
>TRBD1|-|TRBJ1-1|TRBV3-1
CASSQVPGGNTEAFF
TGTGCCAGCAGCCAAGTACCAGGGGGGAACACTGAAGCTTTCTTT
>-|many|TRBJ1-1|TRBV6-2/TRBV6-3
CASRDPRPESFTEAFF
TGTGCCAGCAGGGATCCTAGGCCAGAGTCCTTCACTGAAGCTTTCTTT
>TRBD1|few|TRBJ2-1|TRBV20-1
CSAPIGPDRGGNEQFF
TGCAGTGCCCCGATAGGTCCCGACAGGGGGGGCAATGAGCAGTTCTTC
>-|many|TRBJ1-2|TRBV12-3/TRBV12-4
CASSFQPSYGYTF
TGTGCCAGCAGTTTCCAGCCCAGTTATGGCTACACCTTC
>-|many|TRBJ1-3|TRBV7-7
CASSSHAGNTIYF
TGTGCTAGCAGTTCACACGCTGGAAACACCATATATTTT
>TRBD1|many|TRBJ2-7|TRBV29-1
CSVEGTGPPYEQYF
TGCAGCGTTGAGGGGACAGGTCCTCCCTACGAGCAGTACTTC
>-|-|TRBJ2-7|TRBV29-1
CSGLGPNTYKQYF
TGCAGCGGCCTGGGGCCGAACACCTACAAGCAGTACTTC
>-|few|TRBJ2-7|TRBV29-1
CSVYGLPSSYEQYF
TGCAGCGTATACGGACTACCAAGCTCCTACGAGCAGTACTTC
>-|-|TRBJ2-3|TRBV9
CASSVSERADTQYF
TGTGCCAGCAGCGTTAGCGAAAGGGCAGATACGCAGTATTTT
>-|few|TRBJ1-6|TRBV11-2
CASSPSPSGLANSPLHF
TGTGCCAGCAGCCCTAGTCCTTCCGGGCTAGCTAATTCACCCCTCCACTTT
>TRBD1|-|TRBJ1-6|TRBV9
CASSSSGGSPLHF
TGTGCCAGCAGCTCATCAGGGGGCTCACCCCTCCACTTT
>-|-|TRBJ2-7|TRBV28
CASSFPWAEQYF
TGTGCCAGCAGTTTCCCCTGGGCCGAGCAGTACTTC
>TRBD1|many|TRBJ2-7|TRBV6-6
CASSPRDRDLEQYF
TGTGCCAGCAGTCCCAGGGACAGGGATCTCGAGCAGTACTTC
>-|few|TRBJ1-6|TRBV7-8
CASSLGLQGPNSPLHF
TGTGCCAGCAGCTTAGGGTTGCAGGGGCCTAATTCACCCCTCCACTTT
>TRBD1|many|TRBJ2-7|TRBV5-6
CASSSGGQGSYEQYF
TGTGCCAGCAGCTCAGGAGGACAGGGCTCCTACGAGCAGTACTTC